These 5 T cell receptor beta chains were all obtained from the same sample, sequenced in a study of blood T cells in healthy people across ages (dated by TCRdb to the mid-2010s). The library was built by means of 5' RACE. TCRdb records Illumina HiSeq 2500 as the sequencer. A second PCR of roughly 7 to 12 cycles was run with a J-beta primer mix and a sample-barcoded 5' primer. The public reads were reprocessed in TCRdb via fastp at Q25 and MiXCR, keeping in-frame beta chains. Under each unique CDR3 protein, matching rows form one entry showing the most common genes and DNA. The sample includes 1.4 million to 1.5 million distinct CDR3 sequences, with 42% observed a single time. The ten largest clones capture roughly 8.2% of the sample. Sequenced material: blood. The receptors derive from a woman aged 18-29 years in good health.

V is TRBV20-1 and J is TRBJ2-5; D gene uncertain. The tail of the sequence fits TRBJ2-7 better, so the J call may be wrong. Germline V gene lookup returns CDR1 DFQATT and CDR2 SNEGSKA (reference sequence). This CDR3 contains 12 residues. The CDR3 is CSAPDNSYEQYF. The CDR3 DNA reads TGCAGTGCGCCTGACAACTCATACGAGCAGTACTTC.

The CDR3 DNA is TGTGCCAGCAGTTTCCGTACAGGGCACTACGAGCAGTACTTC. Protein: CASSFRTGHYEQYF. The chain couples TRBV25-1 to TRBJ2-5, with D perhaps matching TRBD1 (6 bases). The end of the DNA fits TRBJ2-7 better, so the J call may be wrong. The V gene's germline CDR1 is MGHDK and CDR2 SYGVNS. The length of the CDR3 is 14 residues.

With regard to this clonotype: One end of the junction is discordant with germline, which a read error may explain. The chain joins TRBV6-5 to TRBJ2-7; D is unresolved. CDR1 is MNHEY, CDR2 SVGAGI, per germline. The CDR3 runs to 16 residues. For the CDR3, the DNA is TGTGCCAGCAGTGACTCGGGCAGGTCAATTACCTACGAGCAGTACTTC. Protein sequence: CASSDSGRSITYEQYF.

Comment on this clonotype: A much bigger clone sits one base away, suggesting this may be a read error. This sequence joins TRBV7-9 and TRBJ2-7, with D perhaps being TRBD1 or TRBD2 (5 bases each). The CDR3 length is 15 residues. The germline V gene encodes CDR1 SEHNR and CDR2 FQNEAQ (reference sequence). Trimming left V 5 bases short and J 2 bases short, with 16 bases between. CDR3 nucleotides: TGTGCCAGCAGCCCTAGGGGACGGGGTCCCTACGAGCAGTACTTC. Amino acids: CASSPRGRGPYEQYF.

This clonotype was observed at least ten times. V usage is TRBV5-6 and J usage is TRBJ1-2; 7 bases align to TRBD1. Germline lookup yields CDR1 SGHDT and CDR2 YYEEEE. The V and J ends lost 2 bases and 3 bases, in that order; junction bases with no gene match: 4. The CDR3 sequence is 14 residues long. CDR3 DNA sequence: TGTGCCAGCAGCTTAATAGGACAGGACTATGGCTACACCTTC. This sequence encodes CASSLIGQDYGYTF.